This TCR beta chain emerged from a study of human T cells and chemical hapten exposure. Concerning this clonotype itself: Its cognate antigen is unknown.

Whole-study results and caveats: Significantly greater numbers of large CDR3 similarity clusters came from expanded TCRs than from controls.

TCRdb reanalysed the RACE reads using MiXCR and keeps one entry per CDR3 protein. The sample has over 65,000 distinct CDR3 sequences, about 9.9% seen once; the top ten hold approximately 1.4%. Regarding time point: patch test 2, 6 weeks after DPC sensitization. Treatment of the sample: therapeutic diphenylcyclopropenone sensitization with weekly scalp DPC. CDR1 is MRHNA, CDR2 SNTAGT, per germline. Germline trimming cut 3 bases from V and 4 bases from J; bases unmatched to any gene: 0. CDR3 length equals 14 residues. The chain employs TRBV6-4 and TRBJ2-3; 11 bases match TRBD1. This sequence originates from a young man with alopecia areata. Some clones in this sample may be carry-over from other donors' samples. The specimen was whole blood, collected in connection with sensitization to the hapten diphenylcyclopropenone (DPC). Here the CDR3 reads CASSEGQGADTQYF. The DNA of the CDR3 is TGTGCCAGCAGTGAGGGACAGGGGGCAGATACGCAGTATTTT.